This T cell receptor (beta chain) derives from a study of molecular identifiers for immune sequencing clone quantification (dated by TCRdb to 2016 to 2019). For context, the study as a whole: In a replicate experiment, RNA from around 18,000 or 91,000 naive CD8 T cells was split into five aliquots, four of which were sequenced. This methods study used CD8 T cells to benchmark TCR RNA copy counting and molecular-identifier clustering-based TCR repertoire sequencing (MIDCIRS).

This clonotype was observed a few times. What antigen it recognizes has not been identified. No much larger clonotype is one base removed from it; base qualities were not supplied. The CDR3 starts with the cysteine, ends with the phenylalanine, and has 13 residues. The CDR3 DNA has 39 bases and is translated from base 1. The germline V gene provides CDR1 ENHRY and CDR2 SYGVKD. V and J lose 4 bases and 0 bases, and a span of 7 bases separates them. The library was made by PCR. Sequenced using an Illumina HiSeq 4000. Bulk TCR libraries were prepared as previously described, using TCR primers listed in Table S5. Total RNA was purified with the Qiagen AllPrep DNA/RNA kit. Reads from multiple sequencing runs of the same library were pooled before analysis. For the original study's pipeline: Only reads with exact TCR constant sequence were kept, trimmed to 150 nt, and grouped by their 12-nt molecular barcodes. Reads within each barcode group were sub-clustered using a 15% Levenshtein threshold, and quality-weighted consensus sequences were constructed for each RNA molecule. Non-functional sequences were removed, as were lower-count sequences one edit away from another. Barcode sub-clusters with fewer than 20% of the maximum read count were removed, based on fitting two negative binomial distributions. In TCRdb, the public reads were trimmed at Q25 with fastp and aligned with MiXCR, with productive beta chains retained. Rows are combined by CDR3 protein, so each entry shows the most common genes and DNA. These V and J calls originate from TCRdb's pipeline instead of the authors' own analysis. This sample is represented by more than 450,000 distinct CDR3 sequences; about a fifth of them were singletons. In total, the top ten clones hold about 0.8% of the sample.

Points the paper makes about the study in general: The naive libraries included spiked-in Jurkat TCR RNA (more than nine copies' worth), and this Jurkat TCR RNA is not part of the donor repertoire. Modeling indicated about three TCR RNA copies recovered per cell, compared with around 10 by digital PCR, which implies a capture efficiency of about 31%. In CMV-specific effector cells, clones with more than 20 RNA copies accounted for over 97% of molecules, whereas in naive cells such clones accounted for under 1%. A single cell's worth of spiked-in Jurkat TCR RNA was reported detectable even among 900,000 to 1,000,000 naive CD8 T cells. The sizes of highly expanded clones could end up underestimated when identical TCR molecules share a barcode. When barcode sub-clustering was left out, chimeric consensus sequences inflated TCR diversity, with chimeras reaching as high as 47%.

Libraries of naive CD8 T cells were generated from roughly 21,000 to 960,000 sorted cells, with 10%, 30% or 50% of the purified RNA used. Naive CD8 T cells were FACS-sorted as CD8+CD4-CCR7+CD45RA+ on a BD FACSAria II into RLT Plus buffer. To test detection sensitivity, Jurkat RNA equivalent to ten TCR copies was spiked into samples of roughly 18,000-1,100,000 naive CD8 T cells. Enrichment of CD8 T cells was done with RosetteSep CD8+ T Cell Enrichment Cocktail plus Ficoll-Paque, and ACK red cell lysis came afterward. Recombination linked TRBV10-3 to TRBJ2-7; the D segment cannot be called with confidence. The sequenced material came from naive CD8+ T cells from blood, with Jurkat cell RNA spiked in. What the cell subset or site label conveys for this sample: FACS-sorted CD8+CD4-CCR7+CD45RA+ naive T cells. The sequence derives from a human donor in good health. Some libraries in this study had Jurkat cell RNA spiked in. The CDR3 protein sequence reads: CAISVLSSYEQYF. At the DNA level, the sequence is TGTGCCATCAGTGTGCTTAGCTCCTACGAGCAGTACTTC.